This T cell receptor beta chain was captured in a study of CD8+CD57+ T cells in acquired aplastic anemia. Points from the study as a whole: For CD8+ Simpson's diversity, patients and controls showed no significant difference.

Patients selected for sequencing had displayed CD8+CD57+ cell expansion by flow cytometry. By the time of blood sampling, patients had still received no therapy. Concerning this clonotype itself: Its antigen is still unknown. Germline and junction disagree at one end, which may indicate a read error.

CDR3 length equals 16 residues. Germline CDR1 reads LGHNA; CDR2 reads YSLEER. Investigators profiled TCR beta VDJ and CDR3 from genomic DNA template. TCRdb re-called the reads with MiXCR, one entry per CDR3 protein. This table holds under 200,000 distinct CDR3 sequences, roughly 48% found once. This chain connects TRBV4-3 to TRBJ2-2; 11 bases agree with TRBD2. Source material: sorted CD4+, CD8+, or CD8+CD57+ T cells (not recorded which) from PBMCs. This receptor was obtained from a human donor with aplastic anemia. The CDR3 nucleotides are TGCGCCAGCAGCCAAGCTAGCGGGAGGAACACCGGGGAGCTGTCTTTT. It is translated as CASSQASGRNTGELSF.